The entry below gives a single T cell receptor (beta chain) sequence along with its context. The data are from a study of technical replicates of blood from a few donors. The table came from immunoSEQ multiplex PCR; TCRdb's copy has only in-frame clones and leaves some out. The sample lists around 72,000 clones, around 92% occurring once. This CDR3 spans 16 amino acids. Looked up from germline, CDR1 is SGHVS and CDR2 is FNYEAQ. J was trimmed by 5 bases and V by 5 bases; bases with no gene match: 12. Sequencing used T cells isolated from PBMCs. The chain combines TRBV7-6 with TRBJ2-5, with 9 bases lining up with TRBD1. This clonotype was obtained from a human donor in good health. Some clones in this sample may be carry-over from other donors' samples. The CDR3 region is CASSARPGQGRETQYF. The CDR3 DNA is TGTGCCAGCAGCGCCCGACCCGGACAGGGGAGGGAGACCCAGTACTTC.